Listed here are 28 T cell receptor beta chains from one sample, sequenced in a study of blood T cell repertoires in COVID-19. The protocol was immunoSEQ multiplex PCR, while the TCRdb copy is restricted to in-frame clones and leaves out a portion. The sample gives approximately 500,000 clones, roughly 90% of which show up once; 1.5% to 2% is in the top ten. Material for sequencing was PBMCs or T cells enriched from blood (not recorded which). Receptors originate from a woman between 35 and 50 years old who had recovered from COVID-19.

V is TRBV19 and J is TRBJ1-2; 9 nucleotides align to TRBD1. CDR1 and CDR2 from the germline V gene are LNHDA and SQIVND (reference sequence). CDR3 length: 17 residues. Unmatched junction bases numbered 13, after V lost 5 bases and J lost 3 bases. The CDR3 sequence is CASSVDRGPRSYYGYTF. The CDR3 DNA follows: TGTGCCAGTAGTGTGGACAGGGGCCCTCGCTCGTACTATGGCTACACCTTC.

The V and J genes are TRBV29-1 and TRBJ1-2; 7 nucleotides line up with TRBD1. The germline V gene has CDR1 SQVTM and CDR2 ANQGSEA. V lost 1 base and J lost 8; bases outside the gene matches: 13. This CDR3 region has 15 residues. DNA for the CDR3: TGCAGCGTTGAAGGTGCGACAGGGAGCCTTTGGGGCTACACCTTC. Translating it yields CSVEGATGSLWGYTF.

The CDR3 is CALGGKYQETQYF. In nucleotides, the CDR3 is TGTGCCTTAGGGGGAAAATACCAAGAGACCCAGTACTTC. The V gene is TRBV30, the J gene TRBJ2-5; possibly TRBD1 for D (6 bases). CDR3 length: 13 amino acids. Between the trimmed V and J ends, which lost 7 bases and 0 bases, there was a span of 12 bases. Germline assignment: CDR1 GTSNPN and CDR2 SVGIG (reference sequence).

The CDR3 nucleotides read TGCGCCAGCAGCCTGGGACTAGGTCCAGATACGCAGTATTTT. As protein: CASSLGLGPDTQYF. The chain uses TRBV5-1 and TRBJ2-3; 8 bases line up with TRBD2. The CDR3 consists of 14 residues. Germline CDR1 reads SGHRS; CDR2 reads YFSETQ. V trimming: 4 bases; J trimming: 4 bases; junction bases outside the gene matches: 5.

The V gene is TRBV5-1, the J gene TRBJ2-1; unclear D gene. The CDR3 is 15 amino acids. V was pared by 4 bases and J by 8 bases, with 19 bases between. Germline CDR1 reads SGHRS; CDR2 reads YFSETQ. CDR3 region: CASSGVRPRRHEQFF. The CDR3 DNA sequence: TGCGCCAGCAGCGGAGTCAGACCCCGGCGACATGAGCAGTTCTTC.

The rearrangement joins TRBV5-4 to TRBJ1-6; D unresolved. V gave up 3 bases and J gave up 9 bases, with 13 bases separating them. CDR1 is SGHNT and CDR2 is YYREEE in the germline V gene (reference sequence). The length of the CDR3 is 14 residues. CDR3 sequence (DNA): TGTGCCAGCAGCTCGGGAGGGATAGGTTCACCCCTCCACTTT. Translation: CASSSGGIGSPLHF.

The genes are TRBV20-1 and TRBJ2-2; no clear D gene. The CDR3 is 14 residues long. The germline gives CDR1 DFQATT, CDR2 SNEGSKA (reference sequence). Trimming removed 3 bases from V and 4 bases from J, with 12 bases in between. CDR3: CSASIGSPTGELFF. CDR3 sequence (DNA): TGCAGTGCTAGTATCGGGTCCCCCACCGGGGAGCTGTTTTTT.

The V call is TRBV29-1, the J call TRBJ1-1, with D possibly being TRBD1 (5 bases). Germline V gene sequence: CDR1 SQVTM, CDR2 ANQGSEA. The CDR3 contains 15 residues. V was cut by 7 bases and J by 0 bases, with 18 bases left in between. The chain's CDR3 is CSGGMDGQMNTEAFF. CDR3 DNA: TGCAGCGGGGGGATGGACGGACAAATGAACACTGAAGCTTTCTTT.

The chain uses TRBV11-2 and TRBJ1-6; D is unresolved. The germline V gene has CDR1 SGHAT and CDR2 FQNNGV. Trimming pared 5 bases from V and 7 bases from J, leaving 15 bases between. The length of the CDR3 is 15 residues. The CDR3 region is CASSRAGGSNSPLHF. The CDR3 nucleotides are TGTGCCAGCAGCCGGGCGGGAGGGTCCAATTCACCCCTCCACTTT.

The chain links TRBV6-6 to TRBJ2-1; TRBD2 aligns across 14 bases. J lost 7 bases, V lost 6 bases, and 5 bases had no gene match. CDR3 length: 15 amino acids. The V gene's germline CDR1 is MNHNY and CDR2 SVGAGI (reference sequence). CDR3 in DNA: TGTGCCAGCAGCCTCCGGACTAGCGGGAGGAATGAGCAGTTCTTC. It codes for CASSLRTSGRNEQFF.

V gene TRBV5-6 combines with J gene TRBJ2-5; the D gene is possibly TRBD2 (7 bases). CDR1 is SGHDT, CDR2 YYEEEE, per germline. Trimming took 4 bases from V and 9 from J, leaving 16 bases between them. This CDR3 is built from 13 residues. The CDR3 sequence: CASSNKGGGAQYF. CDR3 DNA sequence: TGTGCCAGCAGCAATAAAGGGGGAGGGGCCCAGTACTTC.

The chain combines TRBV6-5 with TRBJ2-3; 7 bases line up with TRBD1. The CDR3 has 15 residues. The germline V gene encodes CDR1 MNHEY and CDR2 SVGAGI. V was pared by 6 bases and J by 2 bases, with 8 bases of the junction left unmatched. CDR3 protein: CASREDRNPTDTQYF. The CDR3 DNA sequence: TGTGCCAGCAGGGAGGACAGGAACCCCACAGATACGCAGTATTTT.

The J gene is TRBJ2-2, the V gene TRBV7-8, with D possibly being TRBD2 (5 bases). Germline V CDR1 and CDR2: SGHVS, FQNEAQ. There are 14 residues in the CDR3. Deletions cut 2 bases from V and 3 bases from J, with 7 bases between. The CDR3 DNA sequence: TGTGCCAGCAGCTTAACGAGGGACACCGGGGAGCTGTTTTTT. It yields the protein CASSLTRDTGELFF.

A single count supports this clone. The CDR3 reads CASSLRLAANTGELFF. The CDR3 DNA follows: TGTGCCAGCAGCCTTCGACTAGCGGCGAACACCGGGGAGCTGTTTTTT. The chain is built from TRBV9 and TRBJ2-2; TRBD2 aligns across 9 bases. Losses at the gene ends were 4 bases for V and 0 bases for J; bases not matched to a gene: 4. Germline V gives CDR1 SGDLS, CDR2 YYNGEE. This CDR3 comprises 16 residues.

This sequence joins TRBV18 and TRBJ1-4; TRBD1 agrees at 10 bases. Germline V lookup: CDR1 KGHSH, CDR2 LQKENI. The CDR3 loop spans 17 amino acids. J gave up 7 bases and V 2 bases, and 10 bases lay outside the gene matches. CDR3 region: CASSPAGDRGSGEKLFF. The CDR3 DNA reads as TGTGCCAGCTCACCAGCAGGGGACAGGGGCAGTGGTGAAAAACTGTTTTTT.

The CDR3 DNA sequence: TGTGCCAGCAGTGACCAGAGGCCTGGCAGGGCGGGGTCCTACAATGAGCAGTTCTTC. It translates to CASSDQRPGRAGSYNEQFF. The V call is TRBV6-1, the J call TRBJ2-1; D might be TRBD2 (6 bases). This CDR3 has 19 amino acids. CDR1 MNHNS and CDR2 SASEGT come from the germline V gene. V lost 3 bases to trimming and J lost 1 base, with 22 bases between them.

This clone was seen a single time. The chain couples TRBV12-3 or TRBV12-4 to TRBJ1-2, with a weak D call TRBD1 (5 bases). The length of the CDR3 is 12 residues. The germline V and J ends were trimmed by 0 bases and 8 bases, with 7 bases remaining between them. The CDR3 loop reads CASSLARGGYTF. For the CDR3, the DNA is TGTGCCAGCAGTTTAGCGCGGGGGGGCTACACCTTC.

J is TRBJ2-7 and V is TRBV5-4; 11 nucleotides agree with TRBD2. CDR1 and CDR2 (germline): SGHNT, YYREEE (reference sequence). The trim removed 4 bases at V and 3 bases at J, leaving 15 bases unmatched. CDR3 size: 18 residues. In DNA, the CDR3 is TGTGCCAGCAGCCGGACCGAAACACGGACTAGCGGGCGCTACGAGCAGTACTTC. Translating it yields CASSRTETRTSGRYEQYF.

On this clone: The same CDR3 is also encoded by other DNA sequences in this sample. The chain combines TRBV4-3 with TRBJ2-5; TRBD2 might be the D (6 bases). The CDR3 contains 13 residues. Germline V gene data show CDR1 as LGHNA and CDR2 as YSLEER. V was cut by 1 base and J by 5 bases, with 8 bases left in between. The CDR3 spells CASSQGRGETQYF. CDR3 DNA: TGCGCCAGCAGCCAAGGCCGGGGGGAGACCCAGTACTTC.

The rearrangement joins TRBV7-9 to TRBJ2-1; maybe TRBD1 (5 bases). V lost 5 bases to trimming and J lost 1 base, with 12 bases between them. This CDR3 has 15 residues. Germline-derived CDR1 and CDR2 are SEHNR and FQNEAQ (reference sequence). This CDR3 is CASSQLKGSYNEQFF. DNA for the CDR3: TGTGCCAGCAGCCAACTTAAGGGGTCCTACAATGAGCAGTTCTTC.

The chain is built from TRBV27 and TRBJ2-3, with 8 nucleotides matching TRBD1. V gave up 2 bases and J gave up 9 bases; unmatched junction bases: 10. Germline V lookup: CDR1 MNHEY, CDR2 SMNVEV (reference sequence). The CDR3 covers 15 residues. The CDR3 loop reads CASSLMGTGQKTQYF. The CDR3 coding sequence is TGTGCCAGCAGTTTAATGGGGACAGGTCAGAAGACGCAGTATTTT.

The chain employs TRBV30 and TRBJ2-2; perhaps TRBD2 as D (5 bases). Trimming took 4 bases from V and 0 from J, leaving 9 bases between them. The CDR3 loop spans 14 amino acids. Germline CDR1 and CDR2: GTSNPN and SVGIG (reference sequence). CDR3 in amino acids: CAWIRGSNTGELFF. The CDR3 DNA sequence: TGTGCCTGGATAAGAGGGTCGAACACCGGGGAGCTGTTTTTT.

The chain is built from TRBV7-8 and TRBJ2-2; the match to TRBD2 covers 8 bases. V gave up 4 bases and J gave up 2 bases; unmatched junction bases: 6. Germline-derived CDR1 and CDR2 are SGHVS and FQNEAQ. This CDR3 is 16 amino acids long. CDR3 amino acids: CASSYTSGGNTGELFF. CDR3 sequence (DNA): TGTGCCAGCAGCTATACTAGCGGAGGCAACACCGGGGAGCTGTTTTTT.

The chain uses TRBV4-1 and TRBJ2-5, with D possibly TRBD1 on 5 matching bases. With 2 bases removed from V and 5 bases from J, the gap between germline ends came to 9 bases. The CDR3 spans 13 residues. Germline CDR1 is MGHRA and CDR2 is YSYEKL. The CDR3: CASSQFKGETQYF. CDR3 bases: TGCGCCAGCAGCCAATTCAAGGGGGAGACCCAGTACTTC.

Here the CDR3 DNA reads TGTGCCAGCAGCCCACGATATAGCGGTAGCTCCTACAATGAGCAGTTCTTC. This codes for CASSPRYSGSSYNEQFF. The rearrangement uses TRBV5-4 and TRBJ2-1; the D gene is possibly TRBD2 (6 bases). Germline values: CDR1 SGHNT, CDR2 YYREEE (reference sequence). With 4 bases removed from V and 0 bases from J, the gap between germline ends came to 17 bases. There are 17 residues in the CDR3.

Written as DNA, the CDR3 is TGTGCCAGCAGCCCGACCGGGAGCCCCTCCTACGAGCAGTACTTC. Encoded protein: CASSPTGSPSYEQYF. The chain recombines TRBV7-6 with TRBJ2-7; a possible D gene is TRBD2 (6 bases). Trimming took off 5 bases at V and 0 bases at J, with 14 bases between the two ends. Germline CDR1 reads SGHVS; CDR2 reads FNYEAQ. The CDR3 spans 15 residues. Filled out from reference TRBV7-6 and TRBJ2-7, the complete variable domain reads GAGVSQSPRYKVTKRGQDVALRCDPISGHVSLYWYRQALGQGPEFLTYFNYEAQQDKSGLPNDRFSAERPEGSISTLTIQRTEQRDSAMYRCASSPTGSPSYEQYFGPGTRLTVT.

This clone is a singleton in its sample. The V and J genes are TRBV18 and TRBJ2-7; 7 nucleotides agree with TRBD1. The V segment lost 7 bases and the J segment 2 bases; nucleotides outside the gene matches: 5. CDR1 and CDR2 from the germline V gene are KGHSH and LQKENI. The CDR3 is made up of 13 amino acids. CDR3 region: CASLGTDAYEQYF. The CDR3 DNA reads TGTGCCAGCTTAGGGACAGACGCCTACGAGCAGTACTTC.

J is TRBJ1-1 and V is TRBV3-1 (or the pseudogene TRBV3-2); no firm D call. Trimming took 4 bases from V and 1 from J, leaving 10 bases between them. CDR1 and CDR2 (germline): LGHDT, YNNKEL (reference sequence). The CDR3 extends over 14 amino acids. CDR3: CASSRLGANTEAFF. In nucleotides, the CDR3 is TGTGCCAGCAGCCGACTCGGCGCGAACACTGAAGCTTTCTTT.